Given below is one TCR beta chain in context. The antigen remains undetermined. The CDR3 spans 13 residues. CDR1 MGHRA and CDR2 YSYEKL come from the germline V gene. The trim removed 10 bases at V and 4 bases at J, leaving 7 bases unmatched. Generated by immunoSEQ multiplex PCR, the TCRdb table keeps only in-frame clones and is missing some. This table has roughly 140,000 clones, 88% appearing once. The data derive from a study of T cell responses to AZD1222 COVID-19 vaccine. Study conclusions and caveats: The donors showed a predominance of white British ancestry and of females, with possible underestimation of clonal diversity. Regions left unmutated in variants are reportedly the target of nearly half of spike-specific TCRs. Only a handful of individuals given AZD1222 were seropositive at baseline.

The sample consisted of peripheral blood, taken on day 0 of AZD1222 vaccination. The chain carries TRBV4-1 and TRBJ2-7, with 10 nucleotides matching TRBD2. This receptor was identified in an adult in good health. As DNA, the CDR3 is TGCGCCAACATTAGCGGGAGGACGTACGAGCAGTACTTC. It translates to CANISGRTYEQYF.